This entry concerns a single TCR beta chain. Its antigen is not identified. Some clones are missing from TCRdb's copy, which holds only in-frame ones; the method was immunoSEQ multiplex PCR. The sample lists 150,000 to 200,000 clones, approximately 88% occurring once. These data are taken from a study of Ad26.COV2.S vaccination and SARS-CoV-2 variants. Findings and caveats of the study: Total T cell responses may have been underestimated by the TCR breadth and depth analyses. With respect to non-spike TCR breadth, vaccine and placebo recipients were similar. Substantial breadth was reported for post-vaccination spike-specific CD8+ and CD4+ T cells. The placebo group had lower spike-specific TCR breadth than the vaccine recipients did.

The CDR3 totals 13 residues. Germline CDR1 SGHRS, CDR2 YFSETQ. V lost 7 bases to trimming and J lost 3 bases, with 13 bases between them. This receptor was taken from a human donor who had recovered from COVID-19. Sequences were derived from peripheral blood, sampled after recovery from COVID-19. The chain has TRBV5-1 and TRBJ1-2; tentatively, D is TRBD1 (6 bases). In nucleotides, the CDR3 is TGCGCCAGCTTACATTGGACAGACTATGGCTACACCTTC. Protein: CASLHWTDYGYTF.